What follows are 18 T cell receptor beta chains derived from one specimen sequenced in a study of identical twins. TCRdb independently ran MiXCR on the 5' RACE reads; one entry per CDR3 protein. Counted here are under 800,000 distinct CDR3 sequences, approximately 21% occurring once; the ten biggest clones make up 4% to 5.5%. The same specimen was also included in a second study, on T cells expressing NK-cell markers.

Sequences were obtained from PBMCs. All receptors derive from a woman between 18 and 30 years old in good health.

Only a few counts were recorded for this clonotype. Sequence at one end of the junction differs from germline and may be a read error. The genes are TRBV20-1 and TRBJ2-3, with 9 bases identical to TRBD2. Germline V CDR1 and CDR2: DFQATT, SNEGSKA (reference sequence). This CDR3 is 13 amino acids long. Written as DNA, the CDR3 is TGCAGCGCTATAGCGGGGGGCACAGATACGCAGTATTTT. This codes for CSAIAGGTDTQYF.

This chain joins TRBV20-1 and TRBJ2-7; no clear D gene. The V end lost 5 bases, the J end lost 0 bases, and 11 bases lay between the germline ends. Germline V gene data show CDR1 as DFQATT and CDR2 as SNEGSKA (reference sequence). This CDR3 spans 13 amino acids. The CDR3 region has the DNA TGCAGTGCTCCCGGGTCTGTCTCCTACGAGCAGTACTTC. Protein: CSAPGSVSYEQYF.

This clonotype came up many times. The V gene is TRBV20-1, the J gene TRBJ2-7; 12 nucleotides agree with TRBD1. CDR1 is DFQATT, CDR2 SNEGSKA, per germline (reference sequence). The CDR3 has 14 residues. Unmatched junction bases numbered 8, after V lost 6 bases and J lost 5 bases. The CDR3 nucleotides are TGCAGTGCCTCACGGGACAGGGGGCGCGACGAGCAGTACTTC. Its translation is CSASRDRGRDEQYF.

The rearrangement links TRBV20-1 to TRBJ2-1; D may be TRBD2 (6 bases). Germline V gene data show CDR1 as DFQATT and CDR2 as SNEGSKA (reference sequence). The V end was cut by 5 bases, the J end by 0 bases, with 11 bases between. This CDR3 is 14 amino acids long. Written as DNA, the CDR3 is TGCAGTGCTCAACCCGGGAGCTCCTACAATGAGCAGTTCTTC. Amino acids: CSAQPGSSYNEQFF.

This clonotype was detected a few times. V and J are TRBV6-2 or TRBV6-3 and TRBJ2-1; D ambiguous. V was trimmed by 4 bases and J by 10 bases, leaving 17 bases between them. Germline lookup yields CDR1 MNHEY and CDR2 SVGEGT. This CDR3 is built from 14 residues. This CDR3 reads CASSWPGPSREQFF. DNA of the CDR3: TGTGCCAGCAGTTGGCCGGGTCCTTCGCGCGAGCAGTTCTTC.

The J gene is TRBJ2-7, the V gene TRBV21-1; TRBD1 is the table's D call, not checked against the DNA. TRBV21-1 is classified as a pseudogene. CDR3 size: 11 residues. CDR3 sequence (DNA): TGTGCCAGCAGCCCCTACCCCTCTGTCGACTTC. Translating it yields CASSPYPSVDF.

V usage is TRBV20-1 and J usage is TRBJ2-3; 13 bases line up with TRBD2. The length of the CDR3 is 16 residues. CDR1 and CDR2 from the germline V gene are DFQATT and SNEGSKA (reference sequence). The V segment lost 3 bases and the J segment 4 bases; nucleotides outside the gene matches: 7. CDR3 sequence: CSASGLAGANADTQYF. CDR3 in DNA: TGCAGTGCTAGCGGACTAGCGGGAGCCAACGCAGATACGCAGTATTTT.

J is TRBJ2-5 and V is TRBV11-2; D is perhaps TRBD2 (6 bases). V dropped 5 bases and J dropped 0 bases, with 16 bases sitting between them. The CDR3 covers 16 residues. Germline assignment: CDR1 SGHAT and CDR2 FQNNGV. The DNA of the CDR3 is TGTGCCAGCAGCCCCCTACGGGCGGGGTACCAAGAGACCCAGTACTTC. It specifies CASSPLRAGYQETQYF.

This clonotype has just a few counts. The V call is TRBV6-2 or TRBV6-3, the J call TRBJ2-2; TRBD2 agrees at 9 bases. Looked up from germline, CDR1 is MNHEY and CDR2 is SVGEGT. The CDR3 has 15 residues. V was pared by 2 bases and J by 7 bases, with 5 bases of the junction left unmatched. The CDR3 DNA sequence: TGTGCCAGCAGTTACGCGGGAGGGCCCGGCGGGGAGCTGTTTTTT. Translating it yields CASSYAGGPGGELFF.

This clonotype was seen only a few times. The chain joins TRBV5-6 to TRBJ2-7; 9 bases agree with TRBD1. The CDR3 has 16 amino acids. In germline, CDR1 is SGHDT, CDR2 YYEEEE. Losses at the gene ends were 3 bases for V and 2 bases for J; bases not matched to a gene: 9. The CDR3 region has the DNA TGTGCCAGCAGCTCCCTACAGGGGGCGAAGACCTACGAGCAGTACTTC. Translating gives CASSSLQGAKTYEQYF.

This clonotype was counted a few times. This chain links TRBV20-1 with TRBJ2-3; D gene ambiguous. Germline V gene data show CDR1 as DFQATT and CDR2 as SNEGSKA (reference sequence). Trimming removed 5 bases from V and 1 base from J, with 10 bases in between. This CDR3 is built from 13 residues. The CDR3 protein is CSAGPRGTDTQYF. CDR3 DNA sequence: TGCAGTGCTGGACCAAGGGGCACAGATACGCAGTATTTT.

This clonotype occurred many times. The V gene is TRBV7-2, the J gene TRBJ1-5; D unclear. Trimming pared 0 bases from V and 6 bases from J, leaving 6 bases between. This CDR3 contains 13 residues. Germline V gives CDR1 SGHTA, CDR2 FQGNSA. DNA of the CDR3: TGTGCCAGCAGCTTAGCGCAACGTCAGCCCCAGCATTTT. Residues: CASSLAQRQPQHF.

This chain connects TRBV5-5 to TRBJ1-1; TRBD1 might be the D (5 bases). Germline values: CDR1 SGHKS, CDR2 YYEKEE (reference sequence). Trimming removed 4 bases at V and 6 bases at J, with 22 bases between. There are 16 residues in the CDR3. The CDR3 DNA is TGTGCCAGCAGCGGCTACCTGGGACCCTCCGGCCCTGAAGCTTTCTTT. Translation: CASSGYLGPSGPEAFF.

The table lists this clonotype with a few counts. Here the CDR3 DNA reads TGTGCCAGCAGTTTTCACCGGGACGTGGGCTACGAGCAGTACTTC. Its protein product is CASSFHRDVGYEQYF. The chain joins TRBV12-3 or TRBV12-4 to TRBJ2-7; either TRBD1 or TRBD2 may fit D (5 bases each). This CDR3 spans 15 amino acids. V gave up 3 bases and J gave up 3 bases, with 15 bases separating them.

This clonotype appeared a few times. The V and J genes are TRBV24-1 and TRBJ2-1; TRBD2 matches at 7 bases. The J segment lost 4 bases and the V segment lost 6 bases, leaving 11 bases of the junction unmatched. CDR3 length equals 16 residues. Germline-derived CDR1 and CDR2 are KGHDR and SFDVKD. CDR3 sequence (DNA): TGTGCCACCAGTCATAGTGGCCCAGCGGGGTACAATGAGCAGTTCTTC. Translating gives CATSHSGPAGYNEQFF.

There are many counts of this clonotype. The chain joins TRBV7-9 to TRBJ2-1, with D tentatively TRBD2 (5 bases). The CDR3 is 13 amino acids. The V and J ends lost 5 bases and 10 bases respectively, with 15 bases between them. Germline loops: CDR1 SEHNR, CDR2 FQNEAQ (reference sequence). CDR3 region: CASSPDLEGEQFF. In DNA form, the CDR3 reads TGTGCCAGCAGCCCTGACCTCGAGGGAGAGCAGTTCTTC.

The J gene is TRBJ2-1, the V gene TRBV7-6; D unclear. The CDR3 totals 13 residues. V dropped 6 bases and J dropped 7 bases, with 13 bases sitting between them. The germline CDR1 and CDR2 sequences are SGHVS and FNYEAQ. The CDR3 loop reads CASSPSRDNEQFF. The CDR3 bases are TGTGCCAGCAGTCCCTCAAGGGATAATGAGCAGTTCTTC. The entire variable domain, with the rest obtained from reference TRBV7-6 and TRBJ2-1, is as follows: GAGVSQSPRYKVTKRGQDVALRCDPISGHVSLYWYRQALGQGPEFLTYFNYEAQQDKSGLPNDRFSAERPEGSISTLTIQRTEQRDSAMYRCASSPSRDNEQFFGPGTRLTVL.

This clonotype occurred many times. The chain links TRBV6-2 or TRBV6-3 to TRBJ2-1; unclear D gene. CDR1 and CDR2 from the germline V gene are MNHEY and SVGEGT. The ends were cut back, 2 bases at V and 0 bases at J, with 2 bases in the middle. CDR3 length: 13 amino acids. In DNA form, the CDR3 reads TGTGCCAGCAGTTACAGCTCCTACAATGAGCAGTTCTTC. Translation: CASSYSSYNEQFF.